This T cell receptor beta chain was documented in a study of cytomegalovirus exposure and HLA in healthy donors. Overall study context: An earlier analysis identified more than 90 million unique TCR beta sequences in 150 million to 200 million T cells. Points from the study as a whole: Approximately 18,000 TCR beta sequences were associated with HLA alleles at 0.05 false discovery rate in a later analysis. Prior analysis indicated that the majority of TCR beta V segments exhibited productivity approximately 90% or approximately 30% of the time. One later analysis reportedly identified an Asian-associated ancestry cluster that showed fewer N-insertions than the 666-donor mean.

As to this clone: Antigen specificity is unknown.

V gave up 4 bases and J gave up 7 bases; unmatched junction bases: 10. The CDR3 runs to 15 residues. Germline V lookup: CDR1 SGHDT, CDR2 YYEEEE. The PCR contained 60 Vbeta and 13 Jbeta primers. Sequenced by immunoSEQ multiplex PCR; TCRdb stores in-frame clones only, minus some. This table has tens of thousands of clones, roughly 79% appearing once. This sequence joins TRBV5-6 and TRBJ2-1, with 8 nucleotides matching TRBD1. The clonotype comes from a woman between 40 and 55 years old in good health and CMV-seropositive. Sequencing was performed on PBMCs. The CDR3 DNA sequence: TGTGCCAGCAGCCAGGACAGGGTAGGATTGAATGAGCAGTTCTTC. Residues: CASSQDRVGLNEQFF.